The clone carrying this T cell receptor (beta chain) has only a few counts. Its antigen is unidentified. Compared with germline, one end of the junction differs, possibly owing to a read error. These data originate in a study of blood T cells in healthy people across ages. The study's findings and limits: Investigators viewed diversity estimates from one million T cells as underestimates, the study reported.

The CDR3 extends over 13 amino acids. CDR1 and CDR2 (germline): LGHNA, YNFKEQ. The second PCR ran roughly 7 to 12 cycles with a sample-barcoded 5' primer and J-beta primers. The yield of each sample was at least 2.5 million CDR3-containing paired-end reads. TCRdb re-called the 5' RACE reads through MiXCR, storing one row per CDR3 protein. The sample comprises about a million distinct CDR3 sequences, about 48% of which are singletons, and about an eighth rests with the top ten. The sequence derives from a man aged 25 to 40 in good health. The rearrangement uses TRBV4-2 and TRBJ1-2; D might be TRBD1 (5 bases). The specimen was blood. CDR3 sequence (DNA): TGTGCCAGCAGCGAAGATTCAGGGCGTGGCTACACCTTC. Translation: CASSEDSGRGYTF.